These T cell receptor beta chains were read from a single sample in a study of sequential checkpoint blockade in melanoma. Clones were read by immunoSEQ multiplex PCR, and TCRdb kept only the in-frame ones, dropping some. Found here are 21,000 or so clones, approximately 80% of them singletons; the top ten hold around a tenth. The sequences come from CD8+ T cells sorted from blood (inferred from file names), collected from a patient given nivolumab and ipilimumab in sequence. The source is a human donor with melanoma. Each CDR3 is given with its conserved first and last residue. D genes are given only for firm matches. Some rows have no size entry. The others give once, few or many, or a class for an expanded clone.

DNA	CDR3	V	size	J	D
TGTGCCAGCAGCCCCCCCGGACTAGCGGGGGGGTCGCAGTATTTT	CASSPPGLAGGSQYF	TRBV9	.	TRBJ2-3	TRBD2
TGTGCCAGCAGCTTTGACAGGGGTTATTCACCCCTCCACTTT	CASSFDRGYSPLHF	TRBV5-8	once	TRBJ1-6	TRBD1
TGTGCCAGCAGTCCCCGACAGGGGAGGGAGCAGTACTTC	CASSPRQGREQYF	TRBV27	.	TRBJ2-7	TRBD1
TGTGCCAGCAGCGTTTTCCCAGGCTACGAGCAGTACTTC	CASSVFPGYEQYF	TRBV9	.	TRBJ2-7	.
TGTGCCAGCACCCAGATCGATGGGGGCGCAGCCTGGGAGCAGTACTTC	CASTQIDGGAAWEQYF	TRBV28	once	TRBJ2-7	.
TGCGCCAGCAGCCAAGGACTAGCGGGGGGCATCTCCTACAATGAGCAGTTCTTC	CASSQGLAGGISYNEQFF	TRBV4-3	.	TRBJ2-1	TRBD2
TGTGCCAGCAGTTACTTTGGGACAGCCTTAGCCGGGGAGCTGTTTTTT	CASSYFGTALAGELFF	TRBV6-5	.	TRBJ2-2	TRBD1
TGCGCCAGCAGCCAAGATTGGGGGGATCAGTATGGCTACACCTTC	CASSQDWGDQYGYTF	TRBV4-3	once	TRBJ1-2	.
TGTGCCAGCAGCTCGGCTAGCGGGAGCTACGAGCAGTACTTC	CASSSASGSYEQYF	TRBV7-9	.	TRBJ2-7	TRBD2
TGTGCCAGCAGTTTAGTCGGCAGAGGGAACTATGGCTACACCTTC	CASSLVGRGNYGYTF	TRBV27	few	TRBJ1-2	.
TGCGCCAGCAGCCAAGCGGGGATCGCCTACGAGCAGTACTTC	CASSQAGIAYEQYF	TRBV4-1	few	TRBJ2-7	.
TGTGCCAGCAGCCGACACCCAAGACAGGGCCGCTACGAGCAGTACTTC	CASSRHPRQGRYEQYF	TRBV28	.	TRBJ2-7	TRBD1
TGTGCTAGTGGTTTGGAGACAGGGGGCAACACTGAAGCTTTCTTT	CASGLETGGNTEAFF	TRBV12-5	.	TRBJ1-1	TRBD1
TGTGCCAGCAGTGGGGCGAGGGCAGGGGACTACGAGCAGTACTTC	CASSGARAGDYEQYF	TRBV6-5	.	TRBJ2-7	.
TGTGCCAGCAGTTACTCTCCCAGCGAGGCTGGCTACACCTTC	CASSYSPSEAGYTF	TRBV6-5	once	TRBJ1-2	.
TGTGCTAGTGCCGCCCCTGAGACAGGGGCAGGAAATGAGCAGTTCTTC	CASAAPETGAGNEQFF	TRBV12-5	once	TRBJ2-1	TRBD1
TGCGCCAGCAGCTTGGGCGGGGGTGGCTACACCTTC	CASSLGGGGYTF	TRBV5-1	.	TRBJ1-2	.
TGTGCCAGCAGTGAAGCGCGAGGGAGGGGCGGCGGCACTGAAGCTTTCTTT	CASSEARGRGGGTEAFF	TRBV6-1	.	TRBJ1-1	.
TGCGCCAGCAGCCGCCCCGGGACTCTAGAGCAGTACTTC	CASSRPGTLEQYF	TRBV4-1	.	TRBJ2-7	.
TGTGCCAGCAGTTTATCACGTTTGAGCATTCAGTACTTC	CASSLSRLSIQYF	TRBV27	.	TRBJ2-4	.
TGTGCCAGCAGTTTACGCTATTTCAATGAGCAGTTCTTC	CASSLRYFNEQFF	TRBV27	.	TRBJ2-1	.
TGTGCCAGCAGCGTCGGCGGGAGGGCCTTCGAGCAGTACTTC	CASSVGGRAFEQYF	TRBV9	.	TRBJ2-7	TRBD2
TGCGCCAGCAGCCAAGATTTTTGGGATGTACAGGGGGCTTCTGGAAACACCATATATTTT	CASSQDFWDVQGASGNTIYF	TRBV4-3	once	TRBJ1-3	TRBD1
TGTGCCAGCGGTTTTAATCAGCCCCAGCATTTT	CASGFNQPQHF	TRBV19	.	TRBJ1-5	.
TGTGCCAGCAGTCTAAGAGGAGGCAATCAGCCCCAGCATTTT	CASSLRGGNQPQHF	TRBV6-5	.	TRBJ1-5	.
TGTGCCAGCAGCCTCCGGGAGATGAACACTGAAGCTTTCTTT	CASSLREMNTEAFF	TRBV5-6	.	TRBJ1-1	.
TGTGCCAGCAGCCCTGTCCAGGGGCTACGGTCACCCCTCCACTTT	CASSPVQGLRSPLHF	TRBV7-9	few	TRBJ1-6	.